A selection of T cell receptor beta chains follows, all from one sample in a study of shared clonotypes between healthy human individuals. Sequencing used immunoSEQ multiplex PCR; TCRdb keeps in-frame clones, though not all of them. The table records 1.5 million to 1.9 million clones, approximately 98% of them present only once. The sequenced material came from naive CD4+ T cells sorted from blood. These receptors were taken from a young man in good health. Each CDR3 is given with its conserved first and last residue. D genes are given only for firm matches. Clone size is shown for a subset of rows, as once, few, many or a class of expanded clone.

clone_size j_call d_call v_call cdr3_nt cdr3_aa
NA TRBJ2-7 NA TRBV6-1 TGTGCCAGCACCTGGGACCGTTCGGGCAACGAGCAGTACTTC CASTWDRSGNEQYF
NA TRBJ2-1 TRBD1 TRBV19 TGTGCCAGTAGTCCGGGACAGGGGTTGGGTGAGCAGTTCTTC CASSPGQGLGEQFF
NA TRBJ2-1 NA TRBV9 TGTGCCAGCAGCCCTGGACCCCTACGAGCGGAGCAGTTCTTC CASSPGPLRAEQFF
NA TRBJ2-1 NA TRBV7-9 TGTGCCAGCAGCATACTAGCAGGTGAGCAGTTCTTC CASSILAGEQFF
once TRBJ1-1 NA TRBV7-8 TGTGCCAGCAGCTTAGGGCGGTTTGACACTGAAGCTTTCTTT CASSLGRFDTEAFF
once TRBJ1-1 TRBD1 TRBV5-1 TGCGCCAGCAGCTTGGGCGGGACAGGGACTGAAGCTTTCTTT CASSLGGTGTEAFF
NA TRBJ1-1 TRBD1 TRBV2 TGTGCCAGCAGTGAGACAGGGGGCCACACTGAAGCTTTCTTT CASSETGGHTEAFF
NA TRBJ2-2 NA TRBV5-1 TGCGCCAGCAGCTTGGGCTTTCGTGCGGACACCGGGGAGCTGTTTTTT CASSLGFRADTGELFF
NA TRBJ1-1 NA TRBV5-6 TGTGCCAGCAGCCTCGCGGCGGGTAGAACTTTCTTT CASSLAAGRTFF
NA TRBJ2-7 NA TRBV5-1 TGCGCCAGCAGCCCGGGTGGAGGGGCCAAGTTCGAGCAGTACTTC CASSPGGGAKFEQYF
NA TRBJ1-4 NA TRBV14 TGTGCCAGCAGCCAAACCGGGAGAGGGGAAAAACTGTTTTTT CASSQTGRGEKLFF
NA TRBJ1-1 NA TRBV7-8 TGTGCCAGCAGCTTAGCGTTGGCGAACACTGAAGCTTTCTTT CASSLALANTEAFF
NA TRBJ2-7 NA TRBV11-2 TGTGCCAGCAGCTTGCTGATGCTCGGCGAGCAGTACTTC CASSLLMLGEQYF
NA TRBJ2-1 TRBD2 TRBV7-8 TGTGCCAGCAGCTTAAGCGGGAGGGACGGCAATGAGCAGTTCTTC CASSLSGRDGNEQFF
NA TRBJ2-2 TRBD1 TRBV11-3 TGTGCCAGCAGCTCCTTCAGGGGGCGCAGGGTTAGCGGGGAGCTGTTTTTT CASSSFRGRRVSGELFF
NA TRBJ1-2 NA TRBV10-2 TGCGCCAGCAGTGAGGATCGGGCGGGGGCTGGGGTTTTAGTCTATGGCTACACCTTC CASSEDRAGAGVLVYGYTF
NA TRBJ2-1 TRBD2 TRBV14 TGTGCCAGCAGCCAACACTACCCCGAGCGGGAGGACAATGAGCAGTTCTTC CASSQHYPEREDNEQFF
once TRBJ1-5 TRBD1 TRBV28 TGTGCCAGCAGACGACAGGGTCCAGGTCAGCCCCAGCATTTT CASRRQGPGQPQHF
NA TRBJ1-1 NA TRBV9 TGTGCCAGCAGCGAGGGGGTAAACACTGAAGCTTTCTTT CASSEGVNTEAFF
NA TRBJ2-3 NA TRBV6-1 TGTGCCAGCACCCTAAGCGCCAGCGCGGCAGATACGCAGTATTTT CASTLSASAADTQYF
once TRBJ2-2 NA TRBV9 TGTGCCAGCAGCTATAGCGGAGGGTACACCGGGGAGCTGTTTTTT CASSYSGGYTGELFF
NA TRBJ1-1 NA TRBV20-1 TGCAGTGCTAGCACACTTCATAAAGCTTTCTTT CSASTLHKAFF
NA TRBJ2-3 TRBD2 TRBV10-3 TGTGCCATCAGGGAAGGACTAGCGGGATCAGATACGCAGTATTTT CAIREGLAGSDTQYF
NA TRBJ1-2 NA TRBV7-9 TGTGCCAGCAGCAATACCTATGGCTACACCTTC CASSNTYGYTF
NA TRBJ2-7 TRBD1 TRBV11-1 TGTGCCAGCAGCCCCGGGACAGGGTTCAACGAGCAGTACTTC CASSPGTGFNEQYF
NA TRBJ2-7 NA TRBV5-4 TGTGCCAGCAGCCCGAGGACGGATAGCTCCTACGAGCAGTACTTC CASSPRTDSSYEQYF
NA TRBJ2-6 NA TRBV18 TGTGCCAGCTCACCCCAAAAGCCCCTGGGAAAAGACTCTGGGGCCAACGTCCTGACTTTC CASSPQKPLGKDSGANVLTF
NA TRBJ2-1 TRBD2 TRBV11-2 TGTGCCAGCAGCTCCATAGCGGGAGACTACTACAATGAGCAGTTCTTC CASSSIAGDYYNEQFF
NA TRBJ1-2 TRBD1 TRBV14 TGTGCCAGCAGCCAAGGCCGGAGGGGGCTGCAGGAGAACTATGGCTACACCTTC CASSQGRRGLQENYGYTF
NA TRBJ2-1 NA TRBV5-1 TGCGCCAGCAGCTTGGGAGCGGAAACCTACAATGAGCAGTTCTTC CASSLGAETYNEQFF
once TRBJ1-5 NA TRBV7-8 TGTGCCAGCCATAATAGCTGGGGGGCGCCTGGCAATCAGCCCCAGCATTTT CASHNSWGAPGNQPQHF
NA TRBJ2-1 NA TRBV7-8 TGTGCCAGCAGCTTATTAGCGAGTTTTTACAATGAGCAGTTCTTC CASSLLASFYNEQFF
NA TRBJ1-5 NA TRBV10-1 TGCGCCAGCAGTGACGCCCTACACGAGCCCCAGCATTTT CASSDALHEPQHF
NA TRBJ1-3 NA TRBV28 TGTGCCAGCAGAGCCTACCCCGCCACTGGAAACACCATATATTTT CASRAYPATGNTIYF
NA TRBJ2-3 TRBD2 TRBV9 TGTGCCAGCAGCGTAGTAGATAGCGGGAGTAATGCAGATACGCAGTATTTT CASSVVDSGSNADTQYF
NA TRBJ2-2 TRBD1 TRBV19 TGTGCCAGTAGGGACAGGAACTGGGCGAACACCGGGGAGCTGTTTTTT CASRDRNWANTGELFF
NA TRBJ2-1 TRBD2 TRBV9 TGTGCCAGCAGCGTAGGCTCCCTAGCGGGAGTTGGTGAGCAGTTCTTC CASSVGSLAGVGEQFF
NA TRBJ1-5 NA TRBV10-3 TGTGCCATCGTGGATATGAGGGGCAGAAGCAATCAGCCCCAGCATTTT CAIVDMRGRSNQPQHF
once TRBJ2-7 TRBD1 TRBV15 TGTGCCACCAGCAGGGGAGGACAGGGGAACACCTACGAGCAGTACTTC CATSRGGQGNTYEQYF
NA TRBJ2-2 TRBD2 TRBV5-4 TGTGCCAGCAGCTCAAGCGGGAGAAACACCGGGGAGCTGTTTTTT CASSSSGRNTGELFF
NA TRBJ2-7 NA TRBV6-5 TGTGCCAGCAGTCCGCGGGACACGACCTACGAGCAGTACTTC CASSPRDTTYEQYF
once TRBJ2-2 NA TRBV5-4 TGTGCCAGCAGGCCCGGGACGACGAACACCGGGGAGCTGTTTTTT CASRPGTTNTGELFF
NA TRBJ2-7 TRBD1 TRBV18 TGTGCCAGCTCCCCGACAGGGGCGGGCGAGCAGTACTTC CASSPTGAGEQYF
once TRBJ2-5 NA TRBV16 TGTGCCAGCAGCCAATCGGAAGAGACCCAGTACTTC CASSQSEETQYF
NA TRBJ2-3 TRBD2 TRBV5-1 TGCGCCAGCAGCTCCGGGACTAGCGGGAGGGCCTGGGTAGATACGCAGTATTTT CASSSGTSGRAWVDTQYF
NA TRBJ2-7 TRBD2 TRBV19 TGTGCCAGTAGTTCCCTCGGCAGCGGGAGCGCCTACGAGCAGTACTTC CASSSLGSGSAYEQYF
NA TRBJ1-1 NA TRBV2 TGTGCCAGCGGGATGAACACTGAAGCTTTCTTT CASGMNTEAFF
NA TRBJ1-3 TRBD1 TRBV2 TGTGCCAGCAGATACGGACAGGGCTCTGGAAACACCATATATTTT CASRYGQGSGNTIYF
NA TRBJ2-7 TRBD1 TRBV11-2 TGTGCCAGCAGCACAAACGCCGGGACAGGACCCTACGAGCAGTACTTC CASSTNAGTGPYEQYF
NA TRBJ2-2 TRBD1 TRBV25-1 TGTGCCAGCAGTGGGGAGACAGGGGACACCGGGGAGCTGTTTTTT CASSGETGDTGELFF
NA TRBJ2-2 TRBD2 TRBV19 TGTGCCACAAGGACTAGCGGGACGAACACCGGGGAGCTGTTTTTT CATRTSGTNTGELFF
NA TRBJ2-5 NA TRBV5-1 TGCGCCAGCAGCTTCTGGGCCCACCAAGAGACCCAGTACTTC CASSFWAHQETQYF
NA TRBJ2-7 TRBD2 TRBV5-1 TGCGCCAGCAGCTTGGGTGCGGGAGGGCCCCTCGAGCAGTACTTC CASSLGAGGPLEQYF
once TRBJ1-3 NA TRBV7-9 TGTGGGGTAGGGGCGGAATTCTCTGGAAACACCATATATTTT CGVGAEFSGNTIYF
NA TRBJ2-3 NA TRBV7-2 TGTGCCAGCAGCTTCGGACTGGGGGGAACAGATACGCAGTATTTT CASSFGLGGTDTQYF